This T cell receptor beta chain was captured in a study of cytomegalovirus exposure and HLA in healthy donors. Points from the study as a whole: As a later analysis revealed, the rate of TCR association differed by HLA locus, with DRB1 most and HLA-C fewest.

With 60 Vbeta and 13 Jbeta primers, the PCR was carried out. Original processing notes: As a later analysis found, there were 70 million to 100 million unique TCR beta chains, of which roughly 11 million were shared. TCRdb's copy holds only in-frame clones and misses some; the assay was immunoSEQ multiplex PCR. Clonal size and the V and J genes are those of that table, whereas D and trimming came from the DNA. The sample holds about 110,000 clones, 75% to 90% seen once. Concerning this clone: Its specificity is not known.

The germline gives CDR1 ENHRY, CDR2 SYGVKD. The trim removed 7 bases at V and 7 bases at J, leaving 8 bases unmatched. The CDR3 consists of 13 residues. This sequence joins TRBV10-3 and TRBJ1-2, with TRBD1 identical over 8 bases. This TCR derives from a man aged 40-49 years in good health and CMV-seronegative. Sequencing was done on a sample of PBMCs. The CDR3 coding sequence is TGTGCCATCAACCAGGGGGCGTTTGGTGGCTACACCTTC. Its protein product is CAINQGAFGGYTF.